This is a list of T cell receptor beta chains from one sample in a study of shared clonotypes between healthy human individuals. Generated by immunoSEQ multiplex PCR, the TCRdb table keeps only in-frame clones and is missing some. The sample has 2.3 million or so clones; roughly 93% are singletons. Sequenced material: naive CD4+ T cells from PBMCs. The receptor set was obtained from a man aged 18 to 30 in good health. Some clones in this sample may be carry-over from other donors' samples. Both conserved end residues are part of each CDR3. The order of the fields is J gene, V gene, clone size, D gene, CDR3 DNA, CDR3 protein. A D gene is named only where the DNA matches it firmly. Only some rows state a clone size, as once, few, many or a class for expanded clones.

J gene: TRBJ2-7
V gene: TRBV11-2
clone size: NA
D gene: TRBD1
CDR3 DNA: TGTGCCAGCAGCTCAGGACAGGGAGTGTCTCGAGAGCAGTACTTC
CDR3 protein: CASSSGQGVSREQYF

J gene: TRBJ2-1
V gene: TRBV18
clone size: NA
D gene: NA
CDR3 DNA: TGTGCCAGCTCACCAAGTTCCGCTCAGGGTGGGTACAATGAGCAGTTCTTC
CDR3 protein: CASSPSSAQGGYNEQFF

J gene: TRBJ2-7
V gene: TRBV5-4
clone size: NA
D gene: TRBD2
CDR3 DNA: TGTGCCAGCAGCGAGGGACTAGCGGGAGACGAGCAGTACTTC
CDR3 protein: CASSEGLAGDEQYF

J gene: TRBJ2-1
V gene: TRBV11-3
clone size: NA
D gene: NA
CDR3 DNA: TGTGCCAGCAGCCATGGACGGGGGGAGCAGTTCTTC
CDR3 protein: CASSHGRGEQFF

J gene: TRBJ1-2
V gene: TRBV18
clone size: NA
D gene: TRBD1
CDR3 DNA: TGTGCCAGCTCACCACCGTGGACAGGGGGAAGGTATGGCTACACCTTC
CDR3 protein: CASSPPWTGGRYGYTF

J gene: TRBJ2-7
V gene: TRBV18
clone size: NA
D gene: TRBD1
CDR3 DNA: TGTGCCAGCTCACCGATATTCGGGACAGGGGGTGGCGAGCAGTACTTC
CDR3 protein: CASSPIFGTGGGEQYF

J gene: TRBJ2-2
V gene: TRBV27
clone size: NA
D gene: TRBD2
CDR3 DNA: TGTGCCAGCAGTTTCCGCGGGAGGCTAGTAAACACCGGGGAGCTGTTTTTT
CDR3 protein: CASSFRGRLVNTGELFF

J gene: TRBJ1-1
V gene: TRBV7-9
clone size: NA
D gene: NA
CDR3 DNA: TGTGCCAGCAGCTCCCTCCGGTTAGACAGGATGAACACTGAAGCTTTCTTT
CDR3 protein: CASSSLRLDRMNTEAFF

J gene: TRBJ1-2
V gene: TRBV4-1
clone size: NA
D gene: TRBD1
CDR3 DNA: TGCGCCAGCAGCCCTTCGCAGGACAGGGGGCCTGCGCGGCTCTATGGCTACACCTTC
CDR3 protein: CASSPSQDRGPARLYGYTF

J gene: TRBJ1-5
V gene: TRBV2
clone size: NA
D gene: TRBD1
CDR3 DNA: TGTGCCAGCAGTGCACAGGGGACGGGTCAGCCCCAGCATTTT
CDR3 protein: CASSAQGTGQPQHF

J gene: TRBJ2-3
V gene: TRBV15
clone size: NA
D gene: NA
CDR3 DNA: TGTGCCACCAGCAGGCGGGCCGGACAGGGCGGGGGAGATACGCAGTATTTT
CDR3 protein: CATSRRAGQGGGDTQYF

J gene: TRBJ1-2
V gene: TRBV9
clone size: NA
D gene: TRBD1
CDR3 DNA: TGTGCCAGCAGCGTAGACAGGGGGGGAAATGGCTACACCTTC
CDR3 protein: CASSVDRGGNGYTF

J gene: TRBJ2-3
V gene: TRBV4-1
clone size: NA
D gene: TRBD2
CDR3 DNA: TGCGCCAGCAGCCCGCGGGAGGGGAGATTTTGGGATACGCAGTATTTT
CDR3 protein: CASSPREGRFWDTQYF

J gene: TRBJ2-1
V gene: TRBV6-5
clone size: NA
D gene: NA
CDR3 DNA: TGTGCCAGCAGCGGTACACTAATCGGTGAGCAGTTCTTC
CDR3 protein: CASSGTLIGEQFF

J gene: TRBJ1-5
V gene: TRBV19
clone size: NA
D gene: NA
CDR3 DNA: TGTGCCAGTAGTAAAAGAGCCGGGGAGGGTCTTAGCAATCAGCCCCAGCATTTT
CDR3 protein: CASSKRAGEGLSNQPQHF

J gene: TRBJ1-2
V gene: TRBV6-1
clone size: NA
D gene: TRBD1
CDR3 DNA: TGTGCCAGCAGTGAACTTGGTAACCAGGGGGCCCATGGCTACACCTTC
CDR3 protein: CASSELGNQGAHGYTF

J gene: TRBJ2-3
V gene: TRBV29-1
clone size: NA
D gene: NA
CDR3 DNA: TGCAGCGTCCGTAGCACGGAGGGGACAGATACGCAGTATTTT
CDR3 protein: CSVRSTEGTDTQYF

J gene: TRBJ1-1
V gene: TRBV10-3
clone size: NA
D gene: TRBD1
CDR3 DNA: TGTGCCATCAGGGGACAGGACACCACTGAAGCTTTCTTT
CDR3 protein: CAIRGQDTTEAFF

J gene: TRBJ1-1
V gene: TRBV29-1
clone size: few
D gene: TRBD1
CDR3 DNA: TGCAGCGTCCACAGGGGTGTCACTGAAGCTTTCTTT
CDR3 protein: CSVHRGVTEAFF

J gene: TRBJ2-7
V gene: TRBV6-1
clone size: NA
D gene: TRBD1
CDR3 DNA: TGTGCCAGCAGTGGGACGGACAGGGCGGAGCAGTACTTC
CDR3 protein: CASSGTDRAEQYF

J gene: TRBJ1-5
V gene: TRBV6-5
clone size: NA
D gene: NA
CDR3 DNA: TGTGCCAGCAGTTACTCGTCGGACACTCATCAGCCCCAGCATTTT
CDR3 protein: CASSYSSDTHQPQHF

J gene: TRBJ2-7
V gene: TRBV4-1
clone size: NA
D gene: NA
CDR3 DNA: TGCGCCAGCAGCCACGAGCAGTACTTC
CDR3 protein: CASSHEQYF

J gene: TRBJ1-5
V gene: TRBV6-5
clone size: NA
D gene: NA
CDR3 DNA: TGTGCCAGCAGTTCTCGGACTGCACAGCCCCAGCATTTT
CDR3 protein: CASSSRTAQPQHF

J gene: TRBJ2-1
V gene: TRBV19
clone size: NA
D gene: TRBD2
CDR3 DNA: TGTGCCAGTACAGCGGGATATGAGCAGTTCTTC
CDR3 protein: CASTAGYEQFF

J gene: TRBJ2-5
V gene: TRBV5-1
clone size: NA
D gene: NA
CDR3 DNA: TGCGCCAGCAGTGGGGGCAGTGGAGAGACCCAGTACTTC
CDR3 protein: CASSGGSGETQYF

J gene: TRBJ2-7
V gene: TRBV2
clone size: NA
D gene: NA
CDR3 DNA: TGTGCCAGCAGTGAGACCGGGACAAACGACTACGAGCAGTACTTC
CDR3 protein: CASSETGTNDYEQYF

J gene: TRBJ1-2
V gene: TRBV9
clone size: NA
D gene: TRBD1
CDR3 DNA: TGTGCCAGCAGCCGACTGACAGGGATTGGCTACACCTTC
CDR3 protein: CASSRLTGIGYTF

J gene: TRBJ1-4
V gene: TRBV7-8
clone size: NA
D gene: TRBD1
CDR3 DNA: TGTGCCAGCAGCTTAAACAGGGGCAGAACTAATGAAAAACTGTTTTTT
CDR3 protein: CASSLNRGRTNEKLFF

J gene: TRBJ1-1
V gene: TRBV28
clone size: NA
D gene: NA
CDR3 DNA: TGTGCCAGCAGTTCACCCCCTGGGGGGAACACTGAAGCTTTCTTT
CDR3 protein: CASSSPPGGNTEAFF

J gene: TRBJ2-1
V gene: TRBV2
clone size: once
D gene: NA
CDR3 DNA: TGTGCCAGCAGTGAATCCCGGCGGCAGTTCTTC
CDR3 protein: CASSESRRQFF

J gene: TRBJ2-6
V gene: TRBV5-6
clone size: NA
D gene: NA
CDR3 DNA: TGTGCCAGCAGCTGGCGAACTCCCCGCTCTGGGGCCAACGTCCTGACTTTC
CDR3 protein: CASSWRTPRSGANVLTF

J gene: TRBJ1-1
V gene: TRBV6-6
clone size: NA
D gene: NA
CDR3 DNA: TGTGCCAGCAGTTCTGTTATGAACACTGAAGCTTTCTTT
CDR3 protein: CASSSVMNTEAFF

J gene: TRBJ2-7
V gene: TRBV5-4
clone size: NA
D gene: NA
CDR3 DNA: TGTGCCAGCAGCTCCGGGGCCAGGTCAGCCTACGAGCAGTACTTC
CDR3 protein: CASSSGARSAYEQYF

J gene: TRBJ1-1
V gene: TRBV5-6
clone size: once
D gene: TRBD1
CDR3 DNA: TGTGCCAGCAGCCCCCGGACAGGGCTGAACACTGAAGCTTTCTTT
CDR3 protein: CASSPRTGLNTEAFF

J gene: TRBJ2-3
V gene: TRBV19
clone size: few
D gene: NA
CDR3 DNA: TGTGCCAGTAGTATCACAGATACGCAGTATTTT
CDR3 protein: CASSITDTQYF

J gene: TRBJ2-2
V gene: TRBV7-8
clone size: NA
D gene: TRBD2
CDR3 DNA: TGTGCCAGCAGCTCCTGGACTAGCGGGAGTTTCGGGGAGCTGTTTTTT
CDR3 protein: CASSSWTSGSFGELFF

J gene: TRBJ2-4
V gene: TRBV10-3
clone size: once
D gene: TRBD2
CDR3 DNA: TGTGCCATCAGTGTTACGGGACTAGCGACCGCCGACCTTAGAGCCAAAAACATTCAGTACTTC
CDR3 protein: CAISVTGLATADLRAKNIQYF

J gene: TRBJ1-2
V gene: TRBV28
clone size: NA
D gene: NA
CDR3 DNA: TGTGCCAGCAGTGAGACAGGCTATGGCTACACCTTC
CDR3 protein: CASSETGYGYTF

J gene: TRBJ1-5
V gene: TRBV27
clone size: NA
D gene: NA
CDR3 DNA: TGTGCCAGCAGTTTTACGGGGAATCAGCCCCAGCATTTT
CDR3 protein: CASSFTGNQPQHF

J gene: TRBJ2-1
V gene: TRBV27
clone size: NA
D gene: NA
CDR3 DNA: TGTGCCAGCAGTTTGGAGGACAGCCGTTACAATGAGCAGTTCTTC
CDR3 protein: CASSLEDSRYNEQFF

J gene: TRBJ2-3
V gene: TRBV9
clone size: once
D gene: NA
CDR3 DNA: TGTGCCAGCAGCGCATCCGGGCCAGGCTACGGCACAGATACGCAGTATTTT
CDR3 protein: CASSASGPGYGTDTQYF

J gene: TRBJ1-2
V gene: TRBV7-6
clone size: NA
D gene: NA
CDR3 DNA: TGTGCCAGCAGCGAACTCGGTGGGGGGTATGGCTACACCTTC
CDR3 protein: CASSELGGGYGYTF

J gene: TRBJ2-6
V gene: TRBV7-3
clone size: NA
D gene: NA
CDR3 DNA: TGTGCCAGCAGCTTCTTCTCTGGGGCCAACGTCCTGACTTTC
CDR3 protein: CASSFFSGANVLTF

J gene: TRBJ2-1
V gene: TRBV7-9
clone size: NA
D gene: NA
CDR3 DNA: TGTGCCAGCAGCTTAACCGGGACGTCCACATCGGAGCAGTTCTTC
CDR3 protein: CASSLTGTSTSEQFF

J gene: TRBJ1-4
V gene: TRBV19
clone size: NA
D gene: NA
CDR3 DNA: TGTGCCAGTAGTACTATCGACGAAAAACTGTTTTTT
CDR3 protein: CASSTIDEKLFF

J gene: TRBJ1-2
V gene: TRBV5-1
clone size: NA
D gene: NA
CDR3 DNA: TGCGCCAGCAGCCTGACTTACAGTGGGGATGGCTACACCTTC
CDR3 protein: CASSLTYSGDGYTF

J gene: TRBJ1-4
V gene: TRBV2
clone size: NA
D gene: NA
CDR3 DNA: TGTGCCAGCAGAGGTCAACAGAAATCTAATGAAAAACTGTTTTTT
CDR3 protein: CASRGQQKSNEKLFF

J gene: TRBJ2-2
V gene: TRBV9
clone size: NA
D gene: NA
CDR3 DNA: TGTGCCAGCAGCATACGCAGTTCCCCCGGGGAGCTGTTTTTT
CDR3 protein: CASSIRSSPGELFF

J gene: TRBJ2-7
V gene: TRBV19
clone size: NA
D gene: NA
CDR3 DNA: TGTGCCTCTAGGGGTCAGGGAGAGTCCCACGAGCAGTACTTC
CDR3 protein: CASRGQGESHEQYF

J gene: TRBJ2-3
V gene: TRBV5-1
clone size: NA
D gene: TRBD1
CDR3 DNA: TGCGCCAGCAGCTTCTCCGACAGGGCTAGCACAGATACGCAGTATTTT
CDR3 protein: CASSFSDRASTDTQYF

J gene: TRBJ2-1
V gene: TRBV28
clone size: NA
D gene: TRBD2
CDR3 DNA: TGTGCCAGCAGTTTCGGACTAGTGAGCAATGAGCAGTTCTTC
CDR3 protein: CASSFGLVSNEQFF

J gene: TRBJ2-7
V gene: TRBV18
clone size: NA
D gene: TRBD2
CDR3 DNA: TGTGCCAGCTCACCAGGGGGGGGAACCTACGAGCAGTACTTC
CDR3 protein: CASSPGGGTYEQYF

J gene: TRBJ2-7
V gene: TRBV4-1
clone size: NA
D gene: NA
CDR3 DNA: TGCGCCAGCAGCCAACTGAGAGGACCACGCTTCTACGAGCAGTACTTC
CDR3 protein: CASSQLRGPRFYEQYF

J gene: TRBJ1-3
V gene: TRBV28
clone size: NA
D gene: NA
CDR3 DNA: TGTGCCAGCAGCCAGTCCGGGACATCAGTCGCCGGAAACACCATATATTTT
CDR3 protein: CASSQSGTSVAGNTIYF

J gene: TRBJ1-2
V gene: TRBV6-1
clone size: NA
D gene: NA
CDR3 DNA: TGTGCCAGCAGTGAATCGGGGGGATACTATGGCTACACCTTC
CDR3 protein: CASSESGGYYGYTF

J gene: TRBJ2-5
V gene: TRBV5-1
clone size: NA
D gene: NA
CDR3 DNA: TGCGCCAGCAGCTCCCTCCTGGGACGGGGCCAAGAGACCCAGTACTTC
CDR3 protein: CASSSLLGRGQETQYF

J gene: TRBJ2-5
V gene: TRBV18
clone size: NA
D gene: TRBD2
CDR3 DNA: TGTGCCAGCCAAACCGGGACTAGCGGAGAGACCCAGTACTTC
CDR3 protein: CASQTGTSGETQYF

J gene: TRBJ1-4
V gene: TRBV27
clone size: NA
D gene: NA
CDR3 DNA: TGTACACAACGGGACTTTGAAAAACTGTTTTTT
CDR3 protein: CTQRDFEKLFF

J gene: TRBJ2-1
V gene: TRBV18
clone size: NA
D gene: NA
CDR3 DNA: TGTGCCAGCTCACTGAACTACAATGAGCAGTTCTTC
CDR3 protein: CASSLNYNEQFF

J gene: TRBJ2-1
V gene: TRBV11-2
clone size: once
D gene: NA
CDR3 DNA: TGTGCCAGCAGCTGGGGAAGTAACTCCTACAATGAGCAGTTCTTC
CDR3 protein: CASSWGSNSYNEQFF